Listed here are 27 T cell receptor beta chains from one sample, sequenced in a study of T cell responses to AZD1222 COVID-19 vaccine. The repertoire was sequenced with immunoSEQ multiplex PCR; TCRdb's copy has only in-frame clones and lacks some. The sample has roughly 130,000 clones; 88% are singletons. The material was peripheral blood, obtained on day 0 of AZD1222 vaccination. Every receptor here comes from an adult in good health.

The rearrangement links TRBV7-5 to TRBJ1-2; TRBD1 was called by the table and not checked on the DNA. TRBV7-5 is a pseudogene segment. This CDR3 has 14 residues. The CDR3 loop is CARSSLRHDYGYTF. In DNA, the CDR3 is TGTGCCAGAAGCTCCTTACGACACGACTATGGCTACACCTTC.

V usage is TRBV7-8 and J usage is TRBJ2-5; the D gene is possibly TRBD2 (5 bases). CDR3 length: 14 residues. From germline, CDR1 is SGHVS and CDR2 FQNEAQ. V shed 8 bases and J shed 5 bases, with 18 bases lying between them. CDR3 residues: CASRSLLEAETQYF. The CDR3 bases are TGTGCCAGCCGATCCCTCCTGGAGGCGGAGACCCAGTACTTC.

The chain links TRBV5-1 to TRBJ2-7; TRBD2 agrees at 7 bases. Trimming took 2 bases from V and 3 from J; bases not matched to a gene: 14. This CDR3 is 17 amino acids long. CDR1 is SGHRS and CDR2 is YFSETQ in the germline V gene. CDR3 bases: TGCGCCAGCAGCTTTAAGTGGTTTGGGAGGGATAGCTACGAGCAGTACTTC. It is translated as CASSFKWFGRDSYEQYF. Variable domain in full (rest from reference TRBV5-1 and TRBJ2-7): KAGVTQTPRYLIKTRGQQVTLSCSPISGHRSVSWYQQTPGQGLQFLFEYFSETQRNKGNFPGRFSGRQFSNSRSEMNVSTLELGDSALYLCASSFKWFGRDSYEQYFGPGTRLTVT.

This clone was detected once. The rearrangement joins TRBV29-1 to TRBJ2-3; TRBD2 agrees at 7 bases. Germline V gives CDR1 SQVTM, CDR2 ANQGSEA. The CDR3 is 14 residues long. The junction had 6 bases not matched to a gene; V was cut back by 4 bases and J by 2 bases. The CDR3 DNA reads as TGCAGCGTTGCCGGCGGGGGAGACACAGATACGCAGTATTTT. As protein: CSVAGGGDTDTQYF.

The CDR3 bases are TGTGCCTGGAGTCTAGTAGCGGAGGGGAGCCAGTACTTC. This codes for CAWSLVAEGSQYF. The rearrangement uses TRBV30 and TRBJ2-5; possibly TRBD2 for D (6 bases). CDR1 is GTSNPN, CDR2 SVGIG, per germline (reference sequence). Trimming pared 2 bases from V and 10 bases from J, leaving 17 bases between. The CDR3 contains 13 residues.

This chain links TRBV5-1 with TRBJ2-2; D gene ambiguous. Trimming left V 4 bases short and J 0 bases short, with 19 bases between. The CDR3 sequence is 18 residues long. Germline loops: CDR1 SGHRS, CDR2 YFSETQ. This CDR3 reads CASSGEGSDRSNTGELFF. The CDR3 DNA reads as TGCGCCAGCAGCGGAGAAGGGTCTGACCGGTCGAACACCGGGGAGCTGTTTTTT.

V and J are TRBV10-3 and TRBJ1-6; a possible D gene is TRBD1 (6 bases). Germline V gene data show CDR1 as ENHRY and CDR2 as SYGVKD. The V end was cut by 0 bases, the J end by 7 bases, with 13 bases between. This CDR3 spans 16 amino acids. CDR3 DNA: TGTGCCATCAGTGAGTCAAATGGACAGAAAAATTCACCCCTCCACTTT. Protein: CAISESNGQKNSPLHF.

Here the CDR3 reads CASSKSSGNTIYF. Written as DNA, the CDR3 is TGTGCCAGCAGTAAGAGCTCTGGAAACACCATATATTTT. The chain has TRBV12-3 or TRBV12-4 and TRBJ1-3, with unresolved D. This CDR3 contains 13 residues. The V gene lost 5 bases and the J gene lost 0 bases, with 5 bases spanning the gap.

The V gene is TRBV14, the J gene TRBJ2-2; D might be TRBD1 (6 bases). The CDR3 is made up of 17 amino acids. Germline V CDR1 and CDR2: SGHDN, FVKESK. V lost 4 bases and J lost 3, with 18 bases in between. The CDR3 reads CASSRHRVGWDTGELFF. For the CDR3, the DNA is TGTGCCAGCAGCCGACACAGGGTCGGGTGGGACACCGGGGAGCTGTTTTTT.

The V and J genes are TRBV28 and TRBJ1-2, with D possibly being TRBD1 (6 bases). The V end was cut by 2 bases, the J end by 4 bases, with 17 bases between. CDR1 and CDR2 (germline): MDHEN, SYDVKM. The CDR3 is 16 residues long. In DNA, the CDR3 is TGTGCCAGCAGTTTACAGGACAGCCGAACCATCTATGGCTACACCTTC. It specifies CASSLQDSRTIYGYTF.

The V call is TRBV2, the J call TRBJ2-3; 8 bases agree with TRBD2. CDR1 is SNHLY and CDR2 is FYNNEI in the germline V gene. Unmatched junction bases numbered 6, after V lost 6 bases and J lost 4 bases. The CDR3 is made up of 14 amino acids. The CDR3 DNA follows: TGTGCCAGCAGACGGACTAGCAGATCAGATACGCAGTATTTT. Protein sequence: CASRRTSRSDTQYF.

The chain employs TRBV2 and TRBJ2-5; TRBD1 agrees at 10 bases. The V gene end was trimmed by 10 bases and the J gene end by 4 bases; junction bases not matched to a gene: 9. Germline V gives CDR1 SNHLY, CDR2 FYNNEI. CDR3 length: 14 residues. In DNA form, the CDR3 reads TGTGCCATCCAAAGGGGGACAGGGGCAGAGACCCAGTACTTC. Its protein is CAIQRGTGAETQYF.

This clone has more than one count but fewer than ten. This chain joins TRBV6-5 and TRBJ1-3; D gene unclear. V was pared by 9 bases and J by 8 bases, with 14 bases between. The CDR3 is 12 amino acids. In germline, CDR1 is MNHEY, CDR2 SVGAGI. The CDR3 nucleotides are TGTGCCAGTCGTTCTCTTGGGGACACCATATATTTT. Residues: CASRSLGDTIYF.

The CDR3 coding sequence is TGCAGTGCGAGTTCTAGCGGGAGTCTGCTCCAAGAGACCCAGTACTTC. It translates to CSASSSGSLLQETQYF. The chain is built from TRBV20-1 and TRBJ2-5, with TRBD2 identical over 10 bases. Looked up from germline, CDR1 is DFQATT and CDR2 is SNEGSKA (reference sequence). V shed 6 bases, J shed 1 base, and the junction held 11 bases outside the gene matches. The CDR3 has 16 residues.

The chain employs TRBV3-1 (or the pseudogene TRBV3-2) and TRBJ1-5; D gene uncertain. From germline, CDR1 is LGHDT and CDR2 YNNKEL (reference sequence). CDR3 size: 16 residues. Trimming left V 0 bases short and J 7 bases short, with 16 bases between. CDR3 residues: CASSQDLRAGSQPQHF. The DNA of the CDR3 is TGTGCCAGCAGCCAAGATTTGCGTGCGGGCAGCCAGCCCCAGCATTTT.

V is TRBV28 and J is TRBJ1-3, with TRBD1 identical over 7 bases. J was trimmed by 0 bases and V by 9 bases; bases with no gene match: 8. Germline V gene sequence: CDR1 MDHEN, CDR2 SYDVKM. This CDR3 comprises 15 residues. CDR3 nucleotide sequence: TGTGCCAGTTTGGGACAGCAGGACTCTGGAAACACCATATATTTT. Protein sequence: CASLGQQDSGNTIYF.

The V and J genes are TRBV9 and TRBJ2-7, with 11 bases matching TRBD1. The germline V gene encodes CDR1 SGDLS and CDR2 YYNGEE. The CDR3 has 16 amino acids. Germline trimming cut 4 bases from V and 2 bases from J; bases unmatched to any gene: 8. The CDR3 reads CASSTGQGAVPYEQYF. CDR3 in DNA: TGTGCCAGCAGCACCGGACAGGGGGCGGTACCCTACGAGCAGTACTTC.

V usage is TRBV28 and J usage is TRBJ1-5; D is possibly TRBD1 (5 bases). Germline CDR1 and CDR2: MDHEN and SYDVKM. This CDR3 has 15 residues. V shed 2 bases and J shed 0 bases, with 8 bases lying between them. The DNA for the CDR3 is TGTGCCAGCAGTTTAGGGACGATTAGCAATCAGCCCCAGCATTTT. It codes for CASSLGTISNQPQHF.

J is TRBJ2-5 and V is TRBV7-9; D is unresolved. Germline CDR1 and CDR2: SEHNR and FQNEAQ (reference sequence). The CDR3 is made up of 16 amino acids. Trimming took off 1 base at V and 1 base at J, with 13 bases between the two ends. The CDR3 loop is CASSLGQSTLQETQYF. The DNA for the CDR3 is TGTGCCAGCAGCTTAGGCCAGAGCACCCTCCAAGAGACCCAGTACTTC. The full variable domain, in which reference TRBV7-9 and TRBJ2-5 provide the parts outside the CDR3, is DTGVSQNPRHKITKRGQNVTFRCDPISEHNRLYWYRQTLGQGPEFLTYFQNEAQLEKSRLLSDRFSAERPKGSFSTLEIQRTEQGDSAMYLCASSLGQSTLQETQYFGPGTRLLVL.

J is TRBJ1-2 and V is TRBV4-3; TRBD1 is a possible D gene (5 bases). The V gene lost 8 bases and the J gene lost 5 bases, with 21 bases spanning the gap. The CDR3 has 15 amino acids. In germline, CDR1 is LGHNA, CDR2 YSLEER. The CDR3: CASRPGSQGRYGYTF. Written as DNA, the CDR3 is TGCGCCAGCCGACCCGGGTCCCAGGGTCGGTATGGCTACACCTTC.

The genes are TRBV28 and TRBJ1-2; D gene ambiguous. Germline loops: CDR1 MDHEN, CDR2 SYDVKM. This CDR3 has 14 amino acids. V was clipped by 5 bases and J by 0 bases, with 10 bases between them. CDR3 in amino acids: CASSRPKANYGYTF. The CDR3 region has the DNA TGTGCCAGCAGTCGGCCAAAAGCTAACTATGGCTACACCTTC.

The rearrangement joins TRBV28 to TRBJ2-7; TRBD1 agrees at 9 bases. CDR3 length: 15 amino acids. Germline CDR1 MDHEN, CDR2 SYDVKM. The J segment lost 4 bases and the V segment lost 6 bases, leaving 10 bases of the junction unmatched. The CDR3 bases are TGTGCCAGCAGCCGACGAGGGACAGGGTTTTACGAGCAGTACTTC. Amino acid sequence: CASSRRGTGFYEQYF.

The chain joins TRBV4-1 to TRBJ1-6; tentative D call: TRBD1 (5 bases). CDR3 size: 19 residues. V was clipped by 2 bases and J by 0 bases, with 17 bases between them. Germline V CDR1 and CDR2: MGHRA, YSYEKL. DNA of the CDR3: TGCGCCAGCAGCCAAAAAGTCGCGCAGGGTAGCTCCTATAATTCACCCCTCCACTTT. This gives the protein CASSQKVAQGSSYNSPLHF.

V is TRBV10-3 and J is TRBJ1-1; 9 positions match TRBD1. The V gene's germline CDR1 is ENHRY and CDR2 SYGVKD. There are 13 residues in the CDR3. The J segment lost 7 bases and the V segment lost 3 bases, leaving 3 bases of the junction unmatched. The chain's CDR3 is CAISDRTGVEAFF. CDR3 in DNA: TGTGCCATCAGTGATAGGACAGGGGTTGAAGCTTTCTTT.

CDR3 bases: TGCGCCAGCAGCCAAGCCGGACAGGGCAGCGAGCAGTACTTC. This gives the protein CASSQAGQGSEQYF. The chain has TRBV4-1 and TRBJ2-7; 8 bases agree with TRBD1. Germline-derived CDR1 and CDR2 are MGHRA and YSYEKL. This CDR3 is built from 14 residues. J was trimmed by 6 bases and V by 1 base; bases with no gene match: 5.

The V and J genes are TRBV2 and TRBJ1-3; D gene uncertain. V lost 1 base and J lost 0, with 7 bases in between. Germline CDR1 SNHLY, CDR2 FYNNEI. The CDR3 has 15 amino acids. CDR3 in amino acids: CASSEGQYSGNTIYF. In DNA, the CDR3 is TGTGCCAGCAGTGAAGGGCAGTACTCTGGAAACACCATATATTTT.

The genes are TRBV3-1 (or the pseudogene TRBV3-2) and TRBJ1-4, with 9 bases identical to TRBD1. Unmatched junction bases numbered 4, after V lost 6 bases and J lost 5 bases. The germline CDR1 and CDR2 sequences are LGHDT and YNNKEL (reference sequence). This CDR3 spans 14 amino acids. The CDR3 DNA sequence: TGTGCCAGCAGTATCGGGACAGGGAATGAAAAACTGTTTTTT. Residues: CASSIGTGNEKLFF.